The rows below give T cell receptor beta chains drawn from one sample of a study of blood T cell repertoires in COVID-19. The protocol was immunoSEQ multiplex PCR, while the TCRdb copy is restricted to in-frame clones and leaves out a portion. In the table there are about 300,000 clones, about four fifths of which are singletons. Material: peripheral blood. The receptor source for this set is a woman between 45 and 60 years old who had recovered from COVID-19. Both conserved end residues are part of each CDR3. The order of the fields is CDR3 DNA, CDR3 protein, J gene, clone size, D gene, V gene. D genes are given only for firm matches. The size of a clone is reported for some rows only, either as once, few or many, or as a class for expanded clones.

TGTGCCAGCATTGAACAGGGGGCCGTTTCACCCCTCCACTTT | CASIEQGAVSPLHF | TRBJ1-6 | NA | TRBD1 | TRBV2
TGTGCCAGCAGCTTAGTCCTTGCAGGGGGCCTCAAAGACACTGAAGCTTTCTTT | CASSLVLAGGLKDTEAFF | TRBJ1-1 | NA | TRBD1 | TRBV7-8
TGTGCCAGCACTAAACCGCAGGGGGGCGAGCAGTACTTC | CASTKPQGGEQYF | TRBJ2-7 | NA | NA | TRBV12-3/TRBV12-4
TGTGCCTGGGGCAGGGGATCCTACGAGCAGTACTTC | CAWGRGSYEQYF | TRBJ2-7 | few | NA | TRBV30
TGTGCCAGCCTCTACGAGCAGTACTTC | CASLYEQYF | TRBJ2-7 | many | NA | TRBV27
TGTGCCAGTAGTATACCTTACCAAGAGACCCAGTACTTC | CASSIPYQETQYF | TRBJ2-5 | NA | NA | TRBV19
TGTGCCAGCAGCTTAGAGGGACTACCTATCAATGAGCAGTTCTTC | CASSLEGLPINEQFF | TRBJ2-1 | NA | TRBD2 | TRBV7-2
TGTGCCAGCAGCCTAGGACTAGCGGGGGGGCTGGAGACCCAGTACTTC | CASSLGLAGGLETQYF | TRBJ2-5 | NA | TRBD2 | TRBV7-3
TGTGCCAGCAGCGTGACAGGGGGAGTAGAAAAACTGTTTTTT | CASSVTGGVEKLFF | TRBJ1-4 | once | TRBD1 | TRBV28
TGTGCCAGCAGTGAAAATCGACAGATTAATTCACCCCTCCACTTT | CASSENRQINSPLHF | TRBJ1-6 | NA | NA | TRBV2
TGCGCCACCGCCCCGGGCAGGGGATTTTTTTATGGCTACACCTTC | CATAPGRGFFYGYTF | TRBJ1-2 | NA | NA | TRBV5-1
TGTGCCAGCAGCTCGGGACAGACCTACGAGCAGTACTTC | CASSSGQTYEQYF | TRBJ2-7 | NA | TRBD1 | TRBV9
TGTGCCAGCAGCCCTCGTGGGAGGGACAATCAGCCCCAGCATTTT | CASSPRGRDNQPQHF | TRBJ1-5 | NA | NA | TRBV7-6
TGCGCCAGCAGGAGGGTGGAGGGAATTAGAGAGACCCAGTACTTC | CASRRVEGIRETQYF | TRBJ2-5 | NA | NA | TRBV10-2
TGTGCCTGGAGTCGGGGGGCTAGTGGCTACACCTTC | CAWSRGASGYTF | TRBJ1-2 | NA | NA | TRBV30
TGCGCCAGCAGCTTGGCGGGCACAGATACGCAGTATTTT | CASSLAGTDTQYF | TRBJ2-3 | once | NA | TRBV5-1
TGTGCCAGCAGTGACAGCGTCGATGGCTACACCTTC | CASSDSVDGYTF | TRBJ1-2 | NA | NA | TRBV25-1
TGTGCCAGCAGCCTTCGACTATTCCAAGAGACCCAGTACTTC | CASSLRLFQETQYF | TRBJ2-5 | NA | NA | TRBV7-9
TGTGCCAGCAGCCAACTGCTTCCACAGGGGTGGAGAACTGAAGCTTTCTTT | CASSQLLPQGWRTEAFF | TRBJ1-1 | NA | TRBD1 | TRBV7-2
TGTGCCAGCAGCTCCGCTACAGGTTCCAGCGGCTACACCTTC | CASSSATGSSGYTF | TRBJ1-2 | NA | NA | TRBV7-2
TGTGCCAGCAGTGACTCCGGGGAGCTGTTTTTT | CASSDSGELFF | TRBJ2-2 | NA | NA | TRBV7-3
TGCGCCAGCAGCCTAGGACTAGCGGGGAACTCGTTACAAGAGACCCAGTACTTC | CASSLGLAGNSLQETQYF | TRBJ2-5 | once | TRBD2 | TRBV5-1
TGTGCCAGCAGACCAACCGGGACAAGGATCTATGGCTACACCTTC | CASRPTGTRIYGYTF | TRBJ1-2 | NA | NA | TRBV27
TGTGCCAGCAGCTCGGGACGGGGGTCCTACGAGCAGTACTTC | CASSSGRGSYEQYF | TRBJ2-7 | once | NA | TRBV6-2/TRBV6-3
TGTGCCAGCAGCTTTCCGAGGGAGGGGAGGTACGAGCAGTACTTC | CASSFPREGRYEQYF | TRBJ2-7 | NA | TRBD2 | TRBV7-9
TGTGCCAGCAGCCGGACAGGGTCCGGGGGTGAAAAACTGTTTTTT | CASSRTGSGGEKLFF | TRBJ1-4 | NA | TRBD1 | TRBV9
TGTGCCAGCCAGACAGGGGTCTTTTCTGGTAATTCACCCCTCCACTTT | CASQTGVFSGNSPLHF | TRBJ1-6 | few | TRBD1 | TRBV19
TGTGCCAGCAGCGGGGACAGGGGGCGTAGCGGGGAGCTGTTTTTT | CASSGDRGRSGELFF | TRBJ2-2 | NA | TRBD1 | TRBV5-8
TGTGCCAGCAGCGACTCCGGGACTCTTTGGGACGAGCAGTACTTC | CASSDSGTLWDEQYF | TRBJ2-7 | NA | NA | TRBV6-2/TRBV6-3
TGTGCCAGCAGGAGACAGGGTCTCTCCTACGAGCAGTACTTC | CASRRQGLSYEQYF | TRBJ2-7 | NA | TRBD1 | TRBV2
TGCGCCAGCAGCCCAGCTCTTAGCGGGGGGTACAATGAGCAGTTCTTC | CASSPALSGGYNEQFF | TRBJ2-1 | NA | TRBD2 | TRBV5-1
TGCGCCAGCAGCCCCACTAGCGGGGGGGCTAGGAATGAGCAGTTCTTC | CASSPTSGGARNEQFF | TRBJ2-1 | NA | TRBD2 | TRBV5-1